The 10 T cell receptor beta chains given below trace back to one sample, sequenced in a study of T cells in Graves' hyperthyroidism and ophthalmopathy. RNA transcripts yielded amplified TCR beta CDR3 regions. Researchers ran a first-round RT-PCR on the TCR CDR3 using the HTBI primer set. MiXCR, applied by TCRdb to the multiplex PCR reads, yields one record per CDR3 protein. The sample carries more than 55,000 distinct CDR3 sequences, approximately 53% recorded once. Sequencing was performed on blood. The receptors stem from a woman aged 55-70 years with Graves' ophthalmopathy.

The genes are TRBV5-4 and TRBJ2-7; D possibly corresponds to TRBD2 (5 bases). The CDR3 extends over 14 amino acids. V lost 4 bases and J lost 3, with 14 bases in between. CDR1 and CDR2 from the germline V gene are SGHNT and YYREEE (reference sequence). CDR3 loop: CASSQDHGGYEQYF. Here the CDR3 DNA reads TGTGCCAGCAGCCAAGATCACGGAGGCTACGAGCAGTACTTC.

The chain recombines TRBV10-1 with TRBJ2-7; a possible D gene is TRBD2 (5 bases). CDR1 and CDR2 from the germline V gene are WNHNN and SYGVQD (reference sequence). V lost 8 bases, J lost 0 bases, and 11 bases lay in between. The CDR3 totals 13 residues. In DNA, the CDR3 is TGCGCCAGCGCTATGGGGAGCTCCTACGAGCAGTACTTC. Its translation: CASAMGSSYEQYF.

Only a few counts were recorded for this clonotype. A much larger clone lies one base from this, so it may be a read error. Without the conserved terminal phenylalanine or tryptophan, this CDR3 likely stems from a read error. The rearrangement uses TRBV27 and TRBJ2-7; 8 bases agree with TRBD2. Germline-derived CDR1 and CDR2 are MNHEY and SMNVEV (reference sequence). V lost 6 bases to trimming and J lost 5 bases; unmatched junction nucleotides: 9. The CDR3 has 14 residues. DNA of the CDR3: TGTGCCAGCAGCCCAGCCGGGACTAGAAACGAGCAGTACTCC. Amino acid sequence: CASSPAGTRNEQYS.

In this sample, this clonotype turned up many times. V gene TRBV18 combines with J gene TRBJ1-3; D remains unclear. V dropped 3 bases and J dropped 2 bases, with 8 bases sitting between them. Germline V lookup: CDR1 KGHSH, CDR2 LQKENI. CDR3 length: 14 amino acids. CDR3 residues: CASSPEPAGNTIYF. The CDR3 bases are TGTGCCAGCTCACCGGAACCTGCTGGAAACACCATATATTTT.

In its sample, this clonotype was seen many times. The chain recombines TRBV2 with TRBJ1-1; the D gene is possibly TRBD1 (6 bases). The ends were cut back, 2 bases at V and 3 bases at J, with 13 bases in the middle. Per germline, CDR1 SNHLY and CDR2 FYNNEI. CDR3 size: 15 residues. The CDR3 DNA reads as TGTGCCAGCAGTGAAATGCACAGGGCGGACACTGAAGCTTTCTTT. This codes for CASSEMHRADTEAFF.

The rearrangement joins TRBV7-3 to TRBJ2-7, with D possibly being TRBD2 (6 bases). Trimming pared 5 bases from V and 2 bases from J, leaving 16 bases between. The CDR3 loop spans 15 amino acids. Germline V lookup: CDR1 SGHTA, CDR2 FQGTGA. The CDR3 sequence: CASSHRGDGPYEQYF. In DNA form, the CDR3 reads TGTGCCAGCAGCCATCGCGGGGATGGCCCCTACGAGCAGTACTTC.

As for this clonotype: Because the CDR3 is missing its conserved closing phenylalanine or tryptophan, this is likely a read error. The chain is built from TRBV12-3 or TRBV12-4 and TRBJ1-5; D remains unclear. The CDR3 extends over 13 amino acids. CDR3 region: CASSLAPYQPQHL. CDR3 coding DNA: TGTGCCAGCAGTCTAGCCCCTTATCAGCCCCAGCATTTG.

The V call is TRBV5-4, the J call TRBJ2-3; D may be TRBD2 (6 bases). Germline loops: CDR1 SGHNT, CDR2 YYREEE (reference sequence). V lost 10 bases to trimming and J lost 2 bases, with 20 bases between them. This CDR3 has 15 residues. CDR3 in DNA: TGTGCCTGGAGTGGGGGACTCGATAACACAGATACGCAGTATTTT. This translates into CAWSGGLDNTDTQYF.

Comments on this clonotype: A clone one base away is much larger, so this may be a read error. The CDR3 nucleotides read TGTGCCAGCAACCCCCGTCTGGGTGGCCAAGAGACCCAGTACTTC. Its protein is CASNPRLGGQETQYF. This chain uses TRBV3-1 with TRBJ2-5; D gene uncertain. The CDR3 has 15 residues. Trimming shortened V by 7 bases and J by 1 base, and 16 bases separated the two germline ends. Per the germline V gene, CDR1 is LGHDT and CDR2 is YNNKEL (reference sequence).

This clonotype was recorded at least ten times. The junction does not match germline at one end; this may be a read error. The chain joins TRBV6-6 to TRBJ2-5; TRBD1 agrees at 7 bases. The CDR3 consists of 12 residues. CDR1 is MNHNY, CDR2 SVGAGI, per germline (reference sequence). This CDR3 reads CASSYAVDRPSF. Written as DNA, the CDR3 is TGTGCCAGCAGTTACGCAGTGGACAGGCCAAGCTTC.